The next 5 T cell receptor beta chains were all read from a single sample in a study of CD8 T cells in Susac syndrome. RNA totalling roughly 0.45 to 1 ug underwent reverse transcription with random hexamers. Via MiXCR, TCRdb re-called the immunoSEQ multiplex PCR reads, giving one row per CDR3 protein. This table holds 200,000 to 300,000 distinct CDR3 sequences, 93% found once. The specimen sequenced was CD4+ T cells from PBMCs. The receptors stem from a human donor with multiple sclerosis.

V usage is TRBV12-3 or TRBV12-4 and J usage is TRBJ2-5; 9 bases are shared with TRBD1. This CDR3 region has 18 residues. J was trimmed by 5 bases and V by 3 bases; bases with no gene match: 16. The CDR3 nucleotides are TGTGCCAGCAGTTTTATGCTGACCCGGGACAGGGTTGATGAGACCCAGTACTTC. This gives the protein CASSFMLTRDRVDETQYF.

This chain uses TRBV29-1 with TRBJ1-1; tentative D call: TRBD1 (6 bases). The germline gives CDR1 SQVTM, CDR2 ANQGSEA. Trimming removed 3 bases from V and 11 bases from J, with 16 bases in between. The CDR3 is made up of 12 amino acids. CDR3 loop: CSVDIGGRGAFF. The CDR3, as DNA: TGCAGCGTTGACATAGGGGGGCGCGGCGCTTTCTTT.

The CDR3: CASSPRSRGNPSTDTQYF. In nucleotides, the CDR3 is TGTGCCAGCTCACCACGTTCGCGGGGGAACCCTAGCACAGATACGCAGTATTTT. This chain joins TRBV18 and TRBJ2-3, with 7 bases matching TRBD2. In germline, CDR1 is KGHSH, CDR2 LQKENI. The CDR3 extends over 18 amino acids. V shed 1 base and J 0 bases; nucleotides not matched to a gene: 10.

The chain has TRBV15 and TRBJ1-1; D gene ambiguous. Germline V lookup: CDR1 LNHNV, CDR2 YYDKDF (reference sequence). Trimming stripped 0 bases from V and 1 base from J, with 6 bases between. CDR3 size: 14 residues. The CDR3 loop reads CATSRDARNTEAFF. CDR3 nucleotide sequence: TGTGCCACCAGCAGAGATGCACGGAACACTGAAGCTTTCTTT.

This chain connects TRBV12-1 to TRBJ2-1; the D segment call TRBD1 is taken from the table without a DNA check. TRBV12-1 is given as a pseudogene. This CDR3 comprises 13 residues. As DNA, the CDR3 is TGTGCCAGCAGCTCCCCTGCCCCCAATGAGCAGTTCTTC. It yields the protein CASSSPAPNEQFF.